This is a list of T cell receptor beta chains from one sample in a study of persistence of HIV-infected CD4 T cells. For these receptors, no antigen is known. The method was immunoSEQ multiplex PCR; TCRdb's version includes in-frame clones alone and lacks a portion of them. The sample lists around 40,000 clones, about 88% occurring once. Material: CD4+ T cells sorted from PBMCs after approximately 20-hour stimulation, obtained from a patient who received antiretroviral therapy. The receptors were sampled from an adult woman with HIV who was CMV-seropositive. CDR3s include the opening cysteine and the closing phenylalanine or tryptophan. A D gene is named only where the DNA matches it firmly. The size of a clone is reported for some rows only, either as once, few or many, or as a class for expanded clones.

>TRBV9|TRBJ2-3|.|14|.
CASSPGGSTDTQYF
TGTGCCAGCAGCCCCGGGGGAAGCACAGATACGCAGTATTTT
>TRBV10-3|TRBJ1-1|.|16|.
CAIRRTESSGDTEAFF
TGTGCCATCAGGAGGACCGAATCCTCGGGGGACACTGAAGCTTTCTTT
>TRBV9|TRBJ2-2|.|15|TRBD2
CASSLRAGGVGELFF
TGTGCCAGCAGCCTCCGAGCGGGGGGGGTCGGGGAGCTGTTTTTT
>TRBV7-6|TRBJ2-5|.|14|.
CASSLAAGQETQYF
TGTGCCAGCAGCTTAGCGGCAGGTCAAGAGACCCAGTACTTC
>TRBV5-1|TRBJ2-3|.|16|TRBD1
CASSLDGQGWADTQYF
TGCGCCAGCAGCTTGGACGGACAGGGGTGGGCAGATACGCAGTATTTT
>TRBV30|TRBJ1-4|.|14|.
CAWTVGVTNEKLFF
TGTGCCTGGACCGTGGGGGTAACTAATGAAAAACTGTTTTTT
>TRBV5-4|TRBJ2-7|.|15|TRBD1
CASSPGQGISYEQYF
TGTGCCAGCAGCCCGGGACAGGGGATCTCCTACGAGCAGTACTTC
>TRBV15|TRBJ1-1|.|14|.
CVTGRVGLNTEAFF
TGTGTCACAGGCCGAGTTGGGTTAAACACTGAAGCTTTCTTT
>TRBV5-1|TRBJ2-6|once|15|.
CASSLDGSGANVLTF
TGCGCCAGCAGCCTTGACGGATCTGGGGCCAACGTCCTGACTTTC
>TRBV11-1|TRBJ2-1|few|15|TRBD1
CASSLRQGAGNEQFF
TGTGCCAGCAGCCTCCGACAGGGGGCGGGCAATGAGCAGTTCTTC
>TRBV9|TRBJ1-3|.|17|TRBD1
CASSPLDRGVSGNTIYF
TGTGCCAGCAGCCCCTTGGACAGGGGAGTATCTGGAAACACCATATATTTT
>TRBV13|TRBJ1-5|.|16|TRBD1
CASSLRTGFGNQPQHF
TGTGCCAGCAGCTTACGGACAGGCTTTGGCAATCAGCCCCAGCATTTT
>TRBV9|TRBJ2-3|.|17|TRBD2
CASSGSGGAPSTDTQYF
TGTGCCAGCAGCGGCAGCGGGGGGGCCCCTAGCACAGATACGCAGTATTTT
>TRBV10-3|TRBJ2-5|.|12|.
CAIKGQGETQYF
TGTGCCATCAAAGGTCAGGGAGAGACCCAGTACTTC
>TRBV7-8|TRBJ1-4|.|15|TRBD1
CASSFPGQGGEKLFF
TGTGCCAGCAGCTTTCCGGGACAGGGAGGAGAAAAACTGTTTTTT
>TRBV19|TRBJ1-5|.|14|.
CASSIRQVGQPQHF
TGTGCCAGTAGTATCCGCCAGGTTGGTCAGCCCCAGCATTTT
>TRBV5-1|TRBJ1-1|.|15|.
CASSLVLGGNTEAFF
TGCGCCAGCAGCTTGGTGTTAGGAGGGAACACTGAAGCTTTCTTT
>TRBV5-1|TRBJ1-2|.|13|TRBD1
CASSLAQGYGYTF
TGCGCCAGCAGCTTGGCACAGGGGTATGGCTACACCTTC
>TRBV19|TRBJ1-6|.|13|.
CAAASGFNSPLHF
TGTGCCGCGGCTTCAGGGTTTAATTCACCCCTCCACTTT
>TRBV28|TRBJ1-6|few|13|.
CASTPPRNSPLHF
TGTGCCAGCACCCCACCCCGCAATTCACCCCTCCACTTT
>TRBV4-1|TRBJ2-3|.|16|TRBD1
CASSRGLRQGADTQYF
TGCGCCAGCAGCCGAGGGTTAAGACAGGGGGCAGATACGCAGTATTTT
>TRBV18|TRBJ1-2|.|15|.
CASSQTETSNYGYTF
TGTGCCAGCTCCCAGACAGAAACCTCTAACTATGGCTACACCTTC
>TRBV6-5|TRBJ1-2|.|15|.
CASSIGQQSNYGYTF
TGTGCCAGCAGTATCGGACAGCAATCTAACTATGGCTACACCTTC
>TRBV14|TRBJ1-5|once|13|.
CASSSGAFQPQHF
TGTGCCAGCAGCTCGGGGGCTTTTCAGCCCCAGCATTTT
>TRBV5-4|TRBJ2-7|.|15|TRBD1
CASSSYRDRAHEQYF
TGTGCCAGCAGCTCATACCGGGACAGGGCCCACGAGCAGTACTTC
>TRBV29-1|TRBJ2-7|.|13|.
CSVSRGTLYEQYF
TGCAGCGTTTCCAGGGGAACTCTTTACGAGCAGTACTTC
>TRBV3-1/TRBV3-2|TRBJ2-5|.|15|TRBD2
CASSQASSGGETQYF
TGTGCCAGCAGCCAAGCGTCTAGCGGGGGAGAGACCCAGTACTTC
>TRBV29-1|TRBJ1-2|.|13|TRBD1
CSVRTGRTVGYTF
TGCAGCGTAAGGACAGGAAGAACGGTTGGCTACACCTTC
>TRBV7-6|TRBJ2-1|.|16|.
CASSFLGTYTYNEQFF
TGTGCCAGCAGCTTTCTAGGAACGTATACCTACAATGAGCAGTTCTTC
>TRBV2|TRBJ1-4|few|18|TRBD1
CASLRLPGQGRTNEKLFF
TGTGCCAGCCTCCGTTTACCGGGACAGGGTCGGACTAATGAAAAACTGTTTTTT
>TRBV27|TRBJ2-2|few|12|.
CASRKTTGELFF
TGTGCCAGCCGTAAAACCACCGGGGAGCTGTTTTTT
>TRBV27|TRBJ1-1|.|14|.
CASSSRGMNTEAFF
TGTGCCAGCAGTTCCAGGGGCATGAACACTGAAGCTTTCTTT
>TRBV18|TRBJ1-1|.|18|TRBD1
CASSITGTGGGMNTEAFF
TGTGCCAGCTCAATAACCGGGACAGGGGGCGGAATGAACACTGAAGCTTTCTTT
>TRBV29-1|TRBJ2-1|once|13|TRBD2
CSVGPGGPGEQFF
TGCAGCGTTGGGCCGGGGGGGCCCGGTGAGCAGTTCTTC
>TRBV6-4|TRBJ1-1|.|15|.
CASSDSPGENTEAFF
TGTGCCAGCAGTGACTCTCCAGGGGAGAACACTGAAGCTTTCTTT
>TRBV5-1|TRBJ1-2|.|15|TRBD1
CASSAAGTGTDGYTF
TGCGCCAGCAGCGCGGCAGGGACAGGGACGGATGGCTACACCTTC
>TRBV7-6|TRBJ2-5|.|14|.
CASSLAPQIETQYF
TGTGCCAGCAGCTTAGCGCCTCAAATAGAGACCCAGTACTTC
>TRBV4-1|TRBJ1-3|.|17|.
CASSQGFIGGTGNTIYF
TGCGCCAGCAGCCAAGGGTTCATAGGAGGGACTGGAAACACCATATATTTT
>TRBV10-2|TRBJ1-1|.|16|TRBD1
CATSSGQEVMNTEAFF
TGCGCCACATCCTCCGGACAGGAAGTTATGAACACTGAAGCTTTCTTT
>TRBV5-1|TRBJ1-4|.|16|.
CASSLGLGSINEKLFF
TGCGCCAGCAGCTTGGGACTTGGGAGCATTAATGAAAAACTGTTTTTT
>TRBV10-1|TRBJ2-3|.|13|.
CASSGGLTDTQYF
TGCGCCAGCAGCGGGGGCCTAACAGATACGCAGTATTTT
>TRBV24-1|TRBJ2-3|.|14|.
CATSDPSGTDTQYF
TGTGCCACCAGTGACCCCTCAGGGACAGATACGCAGTATTTT
>TRBV7-6|TRBJ1-1|.|14|.
CASSGRQDGAEAFF
TGTGCCAGCAGCGGCCGACAGGACGGAGCAGAAGCTTTCTTT
>TRBV6-5|TRBJ2-7|.|13|.
CASSRGSSYEQYF
TGTGCCAGCAGCCGCGGCTCTTCCTACGAGCAGTACTTC
>TRBV19|TRBJ1-2|.|16|TRBD1
CASSIDQRGRGDGYTF
TGTGCCAGTAGTATAGATCAAAGGGGGCGCGGAGATGGCTACACCTTC
>TRBV19|TRBJ1-1|.|14|.
CASSIDSMNTEAFF
TGTGCCAGTAGTATAGACAGCATGAACACTGAAGCTTTCTTT
>TRBV3-1/TRBV3-2|TRBJ1-2|.|14|.
CASSQAGRDYGYTF
TGTGCCAGCAGCCAAGCAGGGAGGGACTATGGCTACACCTTC
>TRBV19|TRBJ2-1|.|14|TRBD1
CASSIDRGNNEQFF
TGTGCCAGTAGTATAGACAGGGGGAACAATGAGCAGTTCTTC